The rows below give T cell receptor beta chains drawn from one sample of a study of shared clonotypes between healthy human individuals. TCRdb's table, derived via immunoSEQ multiplex PCR, lists solely in-frame clones and lacks some. The repertoire holds over 2 million clones, approximately 95% seen once, with 0.1% to 0.15% in the top ten. Sequencing used naive CD4+ T cells sorted from blood. Receptor source: a man in his late teens or twenties in good health. Both conserved end residues are part of each CDR3. A D gene is named only where the DNA matches it firmly. Where a row states a size, it is once, few, many or the class of an expanded clone; other rows omit it.

few	-	TRBV28	TRBJ1-6	CASSTQGTGNSPLHF	TGTGCCAGCAGTACACAGGGCACGGGTAATTCACCCCTCCACTTT
-	-	TRBV27	TRBJ1-1	CASRPGSHMNTEAFF	TGTGCCAGCAGACCCGGGTCCCATATGAACACTGAAGCTTTCTTT
-	-	TRBV20-1	TRBJ1-1	CSASGNTEAFF	TGCAGTGCTTCAGGGAACACTGAAGCTTTCTTT
-	-	TRBV5-4	TRBJ1-4	CASRRSFNEKLFF	TGTGCCAGCAGGAGGTCCTTTAATGAAAAACTGTTTTTT
-	-	TRBV18	TRBJ2-2	CASSPQGPAANTGELFF	TGTGCCAGCTCACCGCAGGGTCCAGCGGCGAACACCGGGGAGCTGTTTTTT
-	-	TRBV30	TRBJ1-1	CAWARTRTYNPIYNTEAFF	TGTGCCTGGGCCCGGACCCGAACGTATAATCCGATCTACAACACTGAAGCTTTCTTT
once	-	TRBV5-1	TRBJ2-3	CASSPDATDTQYF	TGCGCCAGCAGCCCGGACGCCACAGATACGCAGTATTTT
-	-	TRBV5-1	TRBJ2-7	CASSPDLTLYEQYF	TGCGCCAGCAGCCCCGACTTAACACTGTACGAGCAGTACTTC
-	-	TRBV5-1	TRBJ1-6	CASSPIQSGKNSPLHF	TGCGCCAGCAGCCCGATCCAATCGGGGAAAAATTCACCCCTCCACTTT
-	-	TRBV28	TRBJ2-5	CASSPGIGETQYF	TGTGCCAGCAGTCCTGGGATTGGGGAGACCCAGTACTTC